This T cell receptor (beta chain) was sequenced in a study of blood T cell repertoires in COVID-19. In terms of age and location, participants ranged from roughly 18 to 100 years and lived in under 30 US areas. CDR1 SQVTM and CDR2 ANQGSEA come from the germline V gene. The CDR3 totals 11 residues. V lost 6 bases, J lost 6 bases, and 5 bases stayed unmatched. Assay: immunoSEQ multiplex PCR; the TCRdb copy retains only in-frame clones and omits some. Of 200,000 or so clones in the sample, about 88% were seen once. Input material: PBMCs or T cells enriched from blood (not recorded which). The sequence was collected from a woman aged 25 to 39 who had recovered from COVID-19. J is TRBJ2-7 and V is TRBV29-1, with 7 nucleotides matching TRBD2. CDR3 protein: CSVRGSGEQYF. The CDR3 DNA reads as TGCAGCGTGCGCGGGAGTGGCGAGCAGTACTTC.